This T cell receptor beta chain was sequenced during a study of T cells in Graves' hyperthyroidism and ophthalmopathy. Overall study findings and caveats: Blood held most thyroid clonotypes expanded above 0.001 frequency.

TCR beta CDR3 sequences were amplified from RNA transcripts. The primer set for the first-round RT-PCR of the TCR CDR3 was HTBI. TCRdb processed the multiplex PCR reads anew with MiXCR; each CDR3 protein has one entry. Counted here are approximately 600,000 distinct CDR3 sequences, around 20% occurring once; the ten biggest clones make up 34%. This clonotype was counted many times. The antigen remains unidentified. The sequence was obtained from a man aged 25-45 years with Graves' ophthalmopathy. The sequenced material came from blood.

The CDR3 bases are TGTGCCAGCAGCGCGCCGGGGGGGGCCCAGAGCTCCTACGAGCAGTACTTC. The encoded protein is CASSAPGGAQSSYEQYF. This sequence joins TRBV7-9 and TRBJ2-7; 8 nucleotides align to TRBD2. Germline assignment: CDR1 SEHNR and CDR2 FQNEAQ (reference sequence). V dropped 5 bases and J dropped 0; count of bases not matched to a gene: 12. The length of the CDR3 is 17 residues.